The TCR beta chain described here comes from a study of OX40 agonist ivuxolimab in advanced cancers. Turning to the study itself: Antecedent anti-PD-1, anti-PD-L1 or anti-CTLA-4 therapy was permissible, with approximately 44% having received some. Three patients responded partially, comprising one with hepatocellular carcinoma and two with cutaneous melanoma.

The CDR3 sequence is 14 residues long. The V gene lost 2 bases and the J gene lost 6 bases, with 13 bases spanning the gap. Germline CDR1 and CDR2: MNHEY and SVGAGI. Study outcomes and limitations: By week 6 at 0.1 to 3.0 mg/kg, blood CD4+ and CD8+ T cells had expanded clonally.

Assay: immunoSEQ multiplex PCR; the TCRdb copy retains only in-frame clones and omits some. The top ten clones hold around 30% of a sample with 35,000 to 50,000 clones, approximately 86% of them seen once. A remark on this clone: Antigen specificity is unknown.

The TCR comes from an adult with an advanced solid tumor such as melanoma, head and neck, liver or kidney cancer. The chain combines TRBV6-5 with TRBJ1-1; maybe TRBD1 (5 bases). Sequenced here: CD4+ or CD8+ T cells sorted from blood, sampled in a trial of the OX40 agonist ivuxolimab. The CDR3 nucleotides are TGTGCCAGCAGTTACGGAGGTCTAGGGGCTGAAGCTTTCTTT. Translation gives CASSYGGLGAEAFF.